This paragraph covers one T cell receptor (beta chain) sequence. TCRdb reprocessed the reads via MiXCR and lists one record per CDR3 protein. The sample holds about 19,000 distinct CDR3 sequences; 21% are singletons and the top ten take roughly 0.7%. The length of the CDR3 is 19 residues. V dropped 4 bases and J dropped 3; count of bases not matched to a gene: 16. Germline-derived CDR1 and CDR2 are MGHRA and YSYEKL. This record belongs to a study of lung T cells in sarcoidosis with Löfgren's syndrome. The specimen was CD4+ T cells from bronchoalveolar lavage. V and J are TRBV4-1 and TRBJ2-2; TRBD2 agrees at 8 bases. This receptor was obtained from a human donor with sarcoidosis (Löfgren's syndrome or another form), or a control subject (not recorded which). The CDR3 bases are TGCGCCAGCAGCCCAAGGTGGGGACTCAGCGGGAGCGACACCGGGGAGCTGTTTTTT. As protein: CASSPRWGLSGSDTGELFF.